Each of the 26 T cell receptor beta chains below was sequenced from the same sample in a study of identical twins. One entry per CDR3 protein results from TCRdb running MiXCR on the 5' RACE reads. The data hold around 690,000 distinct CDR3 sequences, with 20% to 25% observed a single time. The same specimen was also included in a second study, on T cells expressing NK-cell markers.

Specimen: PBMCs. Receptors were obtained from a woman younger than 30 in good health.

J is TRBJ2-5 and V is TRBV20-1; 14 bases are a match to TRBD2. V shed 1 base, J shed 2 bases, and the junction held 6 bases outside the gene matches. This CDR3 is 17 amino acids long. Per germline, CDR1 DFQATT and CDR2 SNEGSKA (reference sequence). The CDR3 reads CSARGYRLAGGQETQYF. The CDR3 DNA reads TGCAGTGCTAGAGGGTACCGACTAGCGGGGGGGCAAGAGACCCAGTACTTC.

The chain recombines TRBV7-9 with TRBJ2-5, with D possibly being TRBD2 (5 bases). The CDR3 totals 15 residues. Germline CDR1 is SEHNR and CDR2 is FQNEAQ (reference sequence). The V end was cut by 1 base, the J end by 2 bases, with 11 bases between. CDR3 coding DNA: TGTGCCAGCAGCTTAGGGTCGGGATGGCAAGAGACCCAGTACTTC. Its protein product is CASSLGSGWQETQYF.

The CDR3 region has the DNA TGTGCCAGCAGTTACTCGTTCGGAGACCAGTACTTC. It encodes CASSYSFGDQYF. V and J are TRBV6-5 and TRBJ2-5, with D hard to call. CDR1 is MNHEY and CDR2 is SVGAGI in the germline V gene. The V end was cut by 0 bases, the J end by 10 bases, with 9 bases between. The CDR3 is made up of 12 amino acids.

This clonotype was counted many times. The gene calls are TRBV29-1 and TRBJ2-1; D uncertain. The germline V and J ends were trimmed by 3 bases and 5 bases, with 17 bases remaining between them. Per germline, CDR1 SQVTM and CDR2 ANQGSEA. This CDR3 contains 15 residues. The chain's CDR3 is CSVDDTSFLDNEQFF. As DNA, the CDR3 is TGCAGCGTTGACGATACCTCCTTCCTAGACAATGAGCAGTTCTTC.

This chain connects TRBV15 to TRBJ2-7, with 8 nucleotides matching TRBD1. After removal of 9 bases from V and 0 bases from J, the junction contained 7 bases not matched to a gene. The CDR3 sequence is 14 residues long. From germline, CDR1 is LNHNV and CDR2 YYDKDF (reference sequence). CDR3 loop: CATSRQGRSYEQYF. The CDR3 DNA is TGTGCCACGAGCCGACAGGGGCGCTCCTACGAGCAGTACTTC.

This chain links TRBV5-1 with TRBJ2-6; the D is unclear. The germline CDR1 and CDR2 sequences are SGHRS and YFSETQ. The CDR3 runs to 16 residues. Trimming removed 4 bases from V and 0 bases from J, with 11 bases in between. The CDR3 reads CASSPWSDSGANVLTF. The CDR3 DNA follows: TGCGCCAGCAGCCCCTGGTCAGACTCTGGGGCCAACGTCCTGACTTTC.

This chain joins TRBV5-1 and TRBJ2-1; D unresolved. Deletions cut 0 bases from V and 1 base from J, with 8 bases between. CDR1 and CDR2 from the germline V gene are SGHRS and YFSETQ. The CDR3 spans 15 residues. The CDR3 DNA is TGCGCCAGCAGCTTGGATACCCGATCCTACAATGAGCAGTTCTTC. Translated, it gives CASSLDTRSYNEQFF.

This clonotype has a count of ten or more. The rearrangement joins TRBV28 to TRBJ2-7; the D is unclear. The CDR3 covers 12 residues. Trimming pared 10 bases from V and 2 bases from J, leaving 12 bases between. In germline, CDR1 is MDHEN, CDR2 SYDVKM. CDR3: CATMGRAYEQYF. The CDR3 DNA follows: TGTGCCACCATGGGAAGAGCCTACGAGCAGTACTTC.

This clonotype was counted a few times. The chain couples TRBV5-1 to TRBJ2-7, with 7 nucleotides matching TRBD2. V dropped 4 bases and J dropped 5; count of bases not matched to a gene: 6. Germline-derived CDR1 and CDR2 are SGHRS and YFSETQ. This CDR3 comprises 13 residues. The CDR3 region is CASSPGTIDEQYF. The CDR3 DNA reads TGCGCCAGCAGCCCCGGGACTATTGACGAGCAGTACTTC. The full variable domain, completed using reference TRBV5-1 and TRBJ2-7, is KAGVTQTPRYLIKTRGQQVTLSCSPISGHRSVSWYQQTPGQGLQFLFEYFSETQRNKGNFPGRFSGRQFSNSRSEMNVSTLELGDSALYLCASSPGTIDEQYFGPGTRLTVT.

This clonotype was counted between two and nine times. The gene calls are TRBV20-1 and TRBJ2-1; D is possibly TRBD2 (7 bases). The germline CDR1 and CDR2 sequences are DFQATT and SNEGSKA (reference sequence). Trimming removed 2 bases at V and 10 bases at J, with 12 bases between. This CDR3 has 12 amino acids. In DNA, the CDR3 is TGCAGTGCTAGATGGGGCGGGGGCGAGCAGTTCTTC. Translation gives CSARWGGGEQFF.

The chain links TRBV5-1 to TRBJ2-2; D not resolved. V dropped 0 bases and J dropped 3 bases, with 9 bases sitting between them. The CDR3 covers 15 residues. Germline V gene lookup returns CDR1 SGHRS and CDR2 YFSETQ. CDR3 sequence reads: CASSLVLWDTGELFF. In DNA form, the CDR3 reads TGCGCCAGCAGCTTGGTTCTCTGGGACACCGGGGAGCTGTTTTTT.

Written as DNA, the CDR3 is TGTGCCAGCAGCGGAAGACTAGCGGGTGAACAAGAGACCCAGTACTTC. It encodes CASSGRLAGEQETQYF. The chain carries TRBV9 and TRBJ2-5; TRBD2 aligns across 10 bases. Germline loops: CDR1 SGDLS, CDR2 YYNGEE. V lost 3 bases, J lost 2 bases, and 7 bases stayed unmatched. This CDR3 comprises 16 residues.

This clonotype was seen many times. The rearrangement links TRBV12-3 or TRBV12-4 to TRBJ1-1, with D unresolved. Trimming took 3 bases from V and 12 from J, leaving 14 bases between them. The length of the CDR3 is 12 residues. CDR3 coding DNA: TGTGCCAGCAGTTTCCCCATCCTCGGGACTTTCTTT. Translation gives CASSFPILGTFF.

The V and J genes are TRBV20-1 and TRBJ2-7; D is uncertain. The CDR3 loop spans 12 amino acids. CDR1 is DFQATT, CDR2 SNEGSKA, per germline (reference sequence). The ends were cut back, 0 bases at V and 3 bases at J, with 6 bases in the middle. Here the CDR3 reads CSARDWNYEQYF. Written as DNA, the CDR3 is TGCAGTGCTAGAGACTGGAACTACGAGCAGTACTTC.

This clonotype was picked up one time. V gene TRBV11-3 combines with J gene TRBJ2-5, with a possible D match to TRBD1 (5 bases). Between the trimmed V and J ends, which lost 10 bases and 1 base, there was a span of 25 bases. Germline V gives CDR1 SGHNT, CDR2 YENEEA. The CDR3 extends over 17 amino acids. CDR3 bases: TGTGCCACCAGGACCCAGGGAAGGGGCAGGAGCCAAGAGACCCAGTACTTC. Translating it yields CATRTQGRGRSQETQYF.

The CDR3 DNA is TGTGCCAGCAGCGACTGGACAGTTGAGAGCCAAGAGACCCAGTACTTC. It encodes CASSDWTVESQETQYF. The V and J genes are TRBV7-6 and TRBJ2-5; D may be TRBD1 (6 bases). V was clipped by 5 bases and J by 1 base, with 17 bases between them. Germline V CDR1 and CDR2: SGHVS, FNYEAQ. This CDR3 comprises 16 residues.

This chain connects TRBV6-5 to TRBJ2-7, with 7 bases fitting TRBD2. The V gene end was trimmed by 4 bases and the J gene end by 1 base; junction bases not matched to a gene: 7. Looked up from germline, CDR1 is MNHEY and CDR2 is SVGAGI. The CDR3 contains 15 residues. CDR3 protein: CASSSRAGKSYEQYF. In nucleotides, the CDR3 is TGTGCCAGCAGTTCCAGAGCGGGGAAATCCTACGAGCAGTACTTC.

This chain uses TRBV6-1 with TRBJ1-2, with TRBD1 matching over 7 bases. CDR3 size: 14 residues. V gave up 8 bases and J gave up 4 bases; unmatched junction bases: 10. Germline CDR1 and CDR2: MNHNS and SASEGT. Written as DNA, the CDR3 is TGTGCCAGCGCCGTGACAGGGAGCCTCTATGGCTACACCTTC. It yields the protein CASAVTGSLYGYTF.

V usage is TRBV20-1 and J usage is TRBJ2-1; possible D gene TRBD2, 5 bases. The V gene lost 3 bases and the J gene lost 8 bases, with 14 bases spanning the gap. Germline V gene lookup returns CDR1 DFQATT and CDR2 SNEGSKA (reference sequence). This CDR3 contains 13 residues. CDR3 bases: TGCAGTGCTAGTAGGGCTATGCGGGATGAGCAGTTCTTC. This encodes CSASRAMRDEQFF.

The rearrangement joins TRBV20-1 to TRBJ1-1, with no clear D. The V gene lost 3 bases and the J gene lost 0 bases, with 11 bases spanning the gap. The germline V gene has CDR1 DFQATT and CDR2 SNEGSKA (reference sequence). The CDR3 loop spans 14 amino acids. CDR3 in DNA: TGCAGTGCTAGGACCGGAGGCTTGAACACTGAAGCTTTCTTT. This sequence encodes CSARTGGLNTEAFF.

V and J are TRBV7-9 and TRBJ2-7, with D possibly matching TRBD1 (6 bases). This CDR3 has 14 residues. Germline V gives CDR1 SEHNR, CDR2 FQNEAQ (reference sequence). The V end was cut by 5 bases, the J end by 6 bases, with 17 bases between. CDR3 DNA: TGTGCCAGCAGCCCGCGTTCAGGGGATCTCGAGCAGTACTTC. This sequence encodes CASSPRSGDLEQYF. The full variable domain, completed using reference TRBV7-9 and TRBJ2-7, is DTGVSQNPRHKITKRGQNVTFRCDPISEHNRLYWYRQTLGQGPEFLTYFQNEAQLEKSRLLSDRFSAERPKGSFSTLEIQRTEQGDSAMYLCASSPRSGDLEQYFGPGTRLTVT.

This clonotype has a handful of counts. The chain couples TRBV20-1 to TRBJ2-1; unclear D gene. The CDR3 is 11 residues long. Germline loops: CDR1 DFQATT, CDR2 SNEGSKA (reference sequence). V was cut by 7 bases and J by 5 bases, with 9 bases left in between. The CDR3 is CSVVRNNEQFF. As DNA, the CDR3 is TGCAGTGTGGTGCGTAACAATGAGCAGTTCTTC.

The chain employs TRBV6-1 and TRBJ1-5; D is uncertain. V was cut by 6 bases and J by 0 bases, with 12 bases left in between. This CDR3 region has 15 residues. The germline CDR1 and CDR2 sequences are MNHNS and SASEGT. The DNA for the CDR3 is TGTGCCAGCAGGGCCCCCTCATATAGCAATCAGCCCCAGCATTTT. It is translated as CASRAPSYSNQPQHF.

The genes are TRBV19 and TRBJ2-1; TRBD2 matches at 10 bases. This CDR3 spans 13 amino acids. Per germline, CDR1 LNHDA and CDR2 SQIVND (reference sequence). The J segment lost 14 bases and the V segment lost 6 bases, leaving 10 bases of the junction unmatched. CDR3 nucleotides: TGTGCCAGTAGAGTAGCGGGGGGCGTTGAAGAGTTCTTC. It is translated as CASRVAGGVEEFF.

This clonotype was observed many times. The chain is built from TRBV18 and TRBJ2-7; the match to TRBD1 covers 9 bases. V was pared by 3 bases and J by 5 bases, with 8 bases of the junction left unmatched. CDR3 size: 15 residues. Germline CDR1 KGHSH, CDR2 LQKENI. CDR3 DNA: TGTGCCAGCTCACCCCGGGGACAGGGTGTGGACGAGCAGTACTTC. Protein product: CASSPRGQGVDEQYF.

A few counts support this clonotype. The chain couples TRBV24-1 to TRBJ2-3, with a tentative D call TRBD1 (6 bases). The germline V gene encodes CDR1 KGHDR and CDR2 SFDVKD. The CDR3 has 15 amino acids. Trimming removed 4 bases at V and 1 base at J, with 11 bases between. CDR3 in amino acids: CATSDGQLGTDTQYF. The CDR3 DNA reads TGTGCCACCAGTGACGGACAGTTAGGCACAGATACGCAGTATTTT.